This T cell receptor beta chain originates from a study of cytomegalovirus exposure and HLA in healthy donors. With 60 Vbeta and 13 Jbeta primers, the PCR was carried out. Produced via immunoSEQ multiplex PCR; TCRdb's table is partial and in-frame only. Of approximately 150,000 clones listed, roughly 83% were seen once; the top ten hold about 4%. CDR3 length: 14 amino acids. Germline assignment: CDR1 SQVTM and CDR2 ANQGSEA. V lost 3 bases to trimming and J lost 2 bases, with 13 bases between them. Notes on this clone: The antigen remains unidentified.

Whole-study results and caveats: Relative to the approximately 680-donor mean, N-insertions were reportedly fewer in an Asian-associated ancestry cluster in a later analysis.

Material for sequencing was PBMCs. This sequence originates from a human donor in good health. The genes are TRBV29-1 and TRBJ1-2, with D tentatively TRBD1 (5 bases). This CDR3 is CSVDPTGWNYGYTF. CDR3 nucleotide sequence: TGCAGCGTTGATCCAACAGGTTGGAACTATGGCTACACCTTC.